The T cell receptor (beta chain) described here comes from a study of identical twins. Study-wide findings and caveats: Memory repertoires lacked the insertion deficit that abundant cord blood beta clonotypes showed.

TCRdb re-called the 5' RACE reads through MiXCR, storing one row per CDR3 protein. The data show about 220,000 distinct CDR3 sequences, 6.5% seen once. This clonotype was observed at least ten times. As yet, its antigen is unknown. The same data also went into a second study, on T cells expressing NK-cell markers. That report notes: Restriction of sorting to alpha-beta TCR T cells was accomplished in several experiments using an anti-gamma-delta TCR antibody.

The TCR originated in a woman aged 18-35 years in good health. Sequencing was carried out using CD8+ T cells sorted from blood.

For the CDR3, the DNA is TGTGCCAGCAGCTTGGGACTGCAAGAGACCCAGTACTTC. This translates into CASSLGLQETQYF. The chain recombines TRBV7-2 with TRBJ2-5, with D possibly matching TRBD2 (6 bases). This CDR3 region has 13 residues. Germline CDR1 and CDR2: SGHTA and FQGNSA. Trimming stripped 3 bases from V and 2 bases from J, with 7 bases between.